The 24 T cell receptor beta chains given below trace back to one sample, sequenced in a study of cytomegalovirus exposure and HLA in healthy donors. PCR used 60 Vbeta primers and 13 Jbeta primers. The data were produced by immunoSEQ multiplex PCR, yet TCRdb's version contains in-frame clones alone and is incomplete. Of 100,000 to 150,000 clones in the sample, 83% were seen once. Source material: PBMCs. Source of these receptors: a woman between 40 and 50 years old in good health and CMV-seropositive.

The chain carries TRBV11-2 and TRBJ2-7; perhaps TRBD1 as D (6 bases). Germline loops: CDR1 SGHAT, CDR2 FQNNGV. V was cut by 5 bases and J by 1 base, with 15 bases left in between. The CDR3 is 15 residues long. CDR3 in amino acids: CASSIWTASSYEQYF. As DNA, the CDR3 is TGTGCCAGCAGCATATGGACAGCCTCGTCCTACGAGCAGTACTTC.

The chain carries TRBV10-1 and TRBJ2-3; maybe TRBD2 (6 bases). Trimming pared 2 bases from V and 2 bases from J, leaving 14 bases between. CDR1 and CDR2 from the germline V gene are WNHNN and SYGVQD (reference sequence). There are 16 residues in the CDR3. The CDR3 reads CASSEGTLIYTDTQYF. The DNA for the CDR3 is TGCGCCAGCAGTGAGGGGACTCTGATCTACACAGATACGCAGTATTTT.

V gene TRBV28 combines with J gene TRBJ1-1; D is uncertain. V dropped 3 bases and J dropped 1 base, with 9 bases sitting between them. The CDR3 is 14 amino acids. Germline-derived CDR1 and CDR2 are MDHEN and SYDVKM. The chain's CDR3 is CASSFIPKNTEAFF. CDR3 DNA: TGTGCCAGCAGTTTCATCCCCAAGAACACTGAAGCTTTCTTT.

The V and J genes are TRBV30 and TRBJ2-1, with 7 bases aligning to TRBD2. With 4 bases clipped from V and 12 bases from J, the junction kept 15 bases outside the gene matches. Germline CDR1 GTSNPN, CDR2 SVGIG (reference sequence). This CDR3 contains 14 residues. In DNA form, the CDR3 reads TGTGCCTGGACCCCGCCGACTAGCCCTTACGGGCAGTTCTTC. It codes for CAWTPPTSPYGQFF.

This sequence joins TRBV30 and TRBJ1-1, with D perhaps TRBD1 (5 bases). Looked up from germline, CDR1 is GTSNPN and CDR2 is SVGIG (reference sequence). The length of the CDR3 is 14 residues. The V and J ends lost 0 bases and 1 base respectively, with 9 bases between them. The CDR3 DNA sequence: TGTGCCTGGAGTGTAGGGGCAGAGAACACTGAAGCTTTCTTT. It is translated as CAWSVGAENTEAFF.

The genes are TRBV11-2 and TRBJ2-1; no clear D. CDR1 SGHAT and CDR2 FQNNGV come from the germline V gene. The V end lost 0 bases, the J end lost 3 bases, and 12 bases lay between the germline ends. This CDR3 comprises 16 residues. CDR3 nucleotides: TGTGCCAGCAGCTTAGAATTGGCAGTCCGCTACAATGAGCAGTTCTTC. Its translation is CASSLELAVRYNEQFF.

The gene calls are TRBV28 and TRBJ2-7, with a tentative D call TRBD1 (6 bases). V was clipped by 6 bases and J by 5 bases, with 17 bases between them. Germline V gives CDR1 MDHEN, CDR2 SYDVKM. The CDR3 loop spans 14 amino acids. CDR3 loop: CASRPPNNRDEQYF. CDR3 nucleotide sequence: TGTGCCAGCAGACCACCTAACAACAGGGACGAGCAGTACTTC.

This clone has just a few counts. This chain connects TRBV11-2 to TRBJ1-1; tentatively, D is TRBD1 (5 bases). V gave up 6 bases and J gave up 4 bases, with 9 bases separating them. The CDR3 runs to 12 residues. Germline-derived CDR1 and CDR2 are SGHAT and FQNNGV. The CDR3 sequence: CASSYGGTEAFF. CDR3 sequence (DNA): TGTGCCAGCAGTTACGGGGGCACTGAAGCTTTCTTT.

The chain uses TRBV7-8 and TRBJ2-7; 7 bases map to TRBD2. Trimming took 3 bases from V and 2 from J; bases not matched to a gene: 4. From germline, CDR1 is SGHVS and CDR2 FQNEAQ. CDR3 length equals 14 residues. The CDR3 bases are TGTGCCAGCAGCTTTTCTAGCGGTACCTACGAGCAGTACTTC. This sequence encodes CASSFSSGTYEQYF. Filled out from reference TRBV7-8 and TRBJ2-7, the complete variable domain reads GAGVSQSPRYKVAKRGQDVALRCDPISGHVSLFWYQQALGQGPEFLTYFQNEAQLDKSGLPSDRFFAERPEGSVSTLKIQRTQQEDSAVYLCASSFSSGTYEQYFGPGTRLTVT.

The genes are TRBV5-1 and TRBJ2-7, with D possibly being TRBD1 (5 bases). Germline CDR1 reads SGHRS; CDR2 reads YFSETQ. This CDR3 spans 13 amino acids. Trimming pared 1 base from V and 6 bases from J, leaving 11 bases between. The CDR3 region is CASSLKGPGEQYF. CDR3 DNA sequence: TGCGCCAGCAGCTTGAAGGGGCCGGGCGAGCAGTACTTC.

The V gene is TRBV28, the J gene TRBJ1-4; 8 bases align to TRBD1. Germline lookup yields CDR1 MDHEN and CDR2 SYDVKM. This CDR3 spans 14 amino acids. V lost 6 bases and J lost 8; bases outside the gene matches: 8. The DNA of the CDR3 is TGTGCCAGCAGAAAGGACAGGGCGGAAGAAAAACTGTTTTTT. Translated, it gives CASRKDRAEEKLFF.

The chain links TRBV5-1 to TRBJ1-2; D gene unclear. The CDR3 loop spans 14 amino acids. Germline V gene data show CDR1 as SGHRS and CDR2 as YFSETQ. Trimming removed 1 base at V and 1 base at J, with 8 bases between. The CDR3 DNA reads as TGCGCCAGCAGCTTGTTCTCACTTAACTATGGCTACACCTTC. Its translation: CASSLFSLNYGYTF.

The chain combines TRBV6-5 with TRBJ1-3; possibly TRBD1 for D (5 bases). CDR1 MNHEY and CDR2 SVGAGI come from the germline V gene. CDR3 length: 15 amino acids. Between the trimmed V and J ends, which lost 0 bases and 0 bases, there was a span of 6 bases. This chain's CDR3 is CASSYSGVSGNTIYF. As DNA, the CDR3 is TGTGCCAGCAGTTACTCAGGGGTCTCTGGAAACACCATATATTTT.

The V and J genes are TRBV30 and TRBJ2-5; 11 nucleotides agree with TRBD2. In germline, CDR1 is GTSNPN, CDR2 SVGIG (reference sequence). The junction had 12 bases not matched to a gene; V was cut back by 5 bases and J by 7 bases. The CDR3 is 15 amino acids. In nucleotides, the CDR3 is TGTGCCTGGCGGACTAGCGGGCCGTCGGTAGGGACCCAGTACTTC. It is translated as CAWRTSGPSVGTQYF. Together with reference TRBV30 and TRBJ2-5, the CDR3 gives the full variable domain: SQTIHQWPATLVQPVGSPLSLECTVEGTSNPNLYWYRQAAGRGLQLLFYSVGIGQISSEVPQNLSASRPQDRQFILSSKKLLLSDSGFYLCAWRTSGPSVGTQYFGPGTRLLVL.

This chain joins TRBV4-1 and TRBJ2-2, with 12 bases identical to TRBD1. This CDR3 has 21 residues. Germline CDR1 is MGHRA and CDR2 is YSYEKL. V gave up 3 bases and J gave up 4 bases; unmatched junction bases: 18. CDR3 in amino acids: CASSQRTPGQGAQGGTGELFF. In nucleotides, the CDR3 is TGCGCCAGCAGCCAGAGAACGCCGGGACAGGGGGCGCAGGGAGGCACCGGGGAGCTGTTTTTT.

Concerning this clone itself: Compared with germline, one end of the junction differs, possibly owing to a read error. This chain connects TRBV12-5 to TRBJ1-1; D is perhaps TRBD1 (6 bases). In germline, CDR1 is LGHNT, CDR2 FRNRAP. This CDR3 comprises 13 residues. The CDR3 bases are TGTGCTAGTGGCTTGGACAGCTACACTGAAGCTTTCTTT. This sequence encodes CASGLDSYTEAFF.

V gene TRBV5-4 combines with J gene TRBJ1-1; D may be TRBD1 (6 bases). The CDR3 covers 14 residues. Germline assignment: CDR1 SGHNT and CDR2 YYREEE (reference sequence). V was trimmed by 4 bases and J by 1 base, leaving 11 bases between them. The CDR3 spells CASSPTQGNTEAFF. The CDR3 DNA is TGTGCCAGCAGCCCTACACAGGGGAACACTGAAGCTTTCTTT.

This clone was found a few times. The V gene is TRBV19, the J gene TRBJ2-3, with TRBD1 identical over 8 bases. The CDR3 spans 16 residues. Trimming took 7 bases from V and 2 from J; bases not matched to a gene: 11. The germline V gene encodes CDR1 LNHDA and CDR2 SQIVND (reference sequence). The CDR3 is CASTDGGQALTDTQYF. The CDR3 bases are TGTGCCAGTACAGACGGGGGACAGGCCCTCACAGATACGCAGTATTTT.

The chain joins TRBV6-6 to TRBJ1-1; the match to TRBD1 covers 10 bases. CDR3 length equals 16 residues. CDR1 and CDR2 (germline): MNHNY, SVGAGI (reference sequence). J was trimmed by 5 bases and V by 6 bases; bases with no gene match: 12. The CDR3 loop reads CASSLSGGTGDTEAFF. As DNA, the CDR3 is TGTGCCAGCAGCCTATCAGGGGGGACAGGGGATACTGAAGCTTTCTTT.

The V call is TRBV6-1, the J call TRBJ2-7; 12 nucleotides agree with TRBD1. With 2 bases clipped from V and 7 bases from J, the junction kept 6 bases outside the gene matches. This CDR3 is 15 amino acids long. Germline values: CDR1 MNHNS, CDR2 SASEGT. This CDR3 is CASSELGQGASEQYF. CDR3 in DNA: TGTGCCAGCAGTGAACTGGGACAGGGGGCGAGTGAGCAGTACTTC.

The J gene is TRBJ2-1, the V gene TRBV6-4; 7 nucleotides align to TRBD2. The germline V gene encodes CDR1 MRHNA and CDR2 SNTAGT. The trim removed 3 bases at V and 0 bases at J, leaving 2 bases unmatched. The CDR3 totals 15 residues. Written as DNA, the CDR3 is TGTGCCAGCAGTGAGTCTAGCGGCTCCTACAATGAGCAGTTCTTC. Translation: CASSESSGSYNEQFF.

V gene TRBV7-3 combines with J gene TRBJ2-4; 8 bases map to TRBD2. This CDR3 has 18 amino acids. Germline V CDR1 and CDR2: SGHTA, FQGTGA. Unmatched junction bases numbered 10, after V lost 0 bases and J lost 3 bases. In DNA, the CDR3 is TGTGCCAGCAGCTTAACTAGCGGGGAACGCCGGGGCAAAAACATTCAGTACTTC. This translates into CASSLTSGERRGKNIQYF.

The rearrangement links TRBV30 to TRBJ2-1; 7 bases are a match to TRBD2. Per germline, CDR1 GTSNPN and CDR2 SVGIG (reference sequence). With V trimmed by 0 bases and J by 7 bases, 9 bases remained unmatched. The CDR3 spans 15 residues. The CDR3 coding sequence is TGTGCCTGGAGTGTTGGGAGCGGGGCGGAGAATGAGCAGTTCTTC. Translated: CAWSVGSGAENEQFF. Full variable domain (missing parts from reference TRBV30 and TRBJ2-1): SQTIHQWPATLVQPVGSPLSLECTVEGTSNPNLYWYRQAAGRGLQLLFYSVGIGQISSEVPQNLSASRPQDRQFILSSKKLLLSDSGFYLCAWSVGSGAENEQFFGPGTRLTVL.

The V and J genes are TRBV5-8 and TRBJ1-1; D unresolved. This CDR3 has 14 amino acids. Trimming removed 1 base at V and 6 bases at J, with 13 bases between. Germline CDR1 and CDR2: SGHTS and YDEGEE. CDR3 DNA: TGTGCCAGCAGCTTGTGGGTAAAGAGGTCTGAAGCTTTCTTT. Encoded protein: CASSLWVKRSEAFF.